These T cell receptor beta chains were read from a single sample in a study of blood T cell repertoires in COVID-19. The data were produced by immunoSEQ multiplex PCR, yet TCRdb's version contains in-frame clones alone and is incomplete. The table shows approximately 210,000 clones, with around 90% occurring only once. The sample consisted of peripheral blood. These receptors were collected from a man between 18 and 29 years old with active or convalescent COVID-19. Both conserved end residues are part of each CDR3. Fields, in order: CDR3 DNA, CDR3 protein, CDR3 length, J gene, V gene, clone size, D gene. A D gene is named only where the DNA matches it firmly. Rows may omit the clone size; those that give it use once, few, many or a size class.

TGTGCCAGCAGCGTAGCAGGGGGAGACAATGAGCAGTTCTTC CASSVAGGDNEQFF 14 TRBJ2-1 TRBV9 . TRBD1
TGTGCCAGCAGTGAAGCACTAGGGGGCTACAATGAGCAGTTCTTC CASSEALGGYNEQFF 15 TRBJ2-1 TRBV6-1 many .
TGTGCCAGCAATCGACTAGCGGGATACACCGGGGAGCTGTTTTTT CASNRLAGYTGELFF 15 TRBJ2-2 TRBV27 . TRBD2
TGTGCCAGCAGGTCACAGGGATATGAGGAGCAGTACTTC CASRSQGYEEQYF 13 TRBJ2-7 TRBV7-9 . .
TGTGCCAGCAGTGAAATCTTTCAGAATAGCAATCAGCCCCAGCATTTT CASSEIFQNSNQPQHF 16 TRBJ1-5 TRBV2 . .
TGTGCCAGCAGGGGACAGGGGAGCTCTGGGGCCAACGTCCTGACTTTC CASRGQGSSGANVLTF 16 TRBJ2-6 TRBV7-2 . TRBD1
TGCAGCGTCTCTCAACAGACAGGGGGCTACGAGCAGTACTTC CSVSQQTGGYEQYF 14 TRBJ2-7 TRBV29-1 . TRBD1
TGTGCCAGCAGTTCCACAGGACTACTCCTCTACGAGCAGTACTTC CASSSTGLLLYEQYF 15 TRBJ2-7 TRBV6-5 . .
TGTGCCAGCAGGGGAGGGACACCCGGCCATGAGCAGTTCTTC CASRGGTPGHEQFF 14 TRBJ2-1 TRBV6-5 . .
TGTGCCAGCAGTTTCCTTCCCTCCGGGACTAGCGGCCCCTCCTACAATGAGCAGTTCTTC CASSFLPSGTSGPSYNEQFF 20 TRBJ2-1 TRBV27 . TRBD2
TGTGCCAGCAGGGAGGGACGACAAAGGGGTGATGGCTACACCTTC CASREGRQRGDGYTF 15 TRBJ1-2 TRBV27 . .
TGTGCCAGCAGCCCGGACAGGGGCGCTGAAGCTTTCTTT CASSPDRGAEAFF 13 TRBJ1-1 TRBV28 . TRBD1
TGTGCCTGGAGTACTTTCCAAGAGACCCAGTACTTC CAWSTFQETQYF 12 TRBJ2-5 TRBV30 . .
TGTGCCTGGAGTCGGGGGTTTCGCACTGAAGCTTTCTTT CAWSRGFRTEAFF 13 TRBJ1-1 TRBV30 few .
TGTGCCAGCAGCTTCGGGAACAATGAGCAGTTCTTC CASSFGNNEQFF 12 TRBJ2-1 TRBV13 . .
TGTGCCAGCAACCGGGGGAGGGAAAAACTGTTTTTT CASNRGREKLFF 12 TRBJ1-4 TRBV7-9 . .
TGTGCCAGCAGCGTAGACCTAGCGGCCCCCTACGAGCAGTACTTC CASSVDLAAPYEQYF 15 TRBJ2-7 TRBV9 . TRBD2
TGTGCCAGCAGCCGGGCCGGGACTAGCTACGAGCAGTACTTC CASSRAGTSYEQYF 14 TRBJ2-7 TRBV5-5 . TRBD2
TGTGCCAGTAGTATAGACGGTTTGAGGACAGGGGTCCCCTACGAGCAGTACTTC CASSIDGLRTGVPYEQYF 18 TRBJ2-7 TRBV19 . TRBD1
TGCGCCAGCAGCCAAAACCCCACCGACAGTGGGCGAGGCTACACCTTC CASSQNPTDSGRGYTF 16 TRBJ1-2 TRBV4-1 . .
TGTGCCAGCAGCGTAGGGACAGGATACAATGAGCAGTTCTTC CASSVGTGYNEQFF 14 TRBJ2-1 TRBV9 . TRBD1
TGCGCCAGCAGTGTTAAGCGTACCGGGGAGCTGTTTTTT CASSVKRTGELFF 13 TRBJ2-2 TRBV10-1 . .
TGCGCCAGCAGCCAAGAAGAAGGGGACTGGGACACTGAAGCTTTCTTT CASSQEEGDWDTEAFF 16 TRBJ1-1 TRBV4-1 . .
TGTGCCACCAGTGGCCAGGGATCCCATCAGCCCCAGCATTTT CATSGQGSHQPQHF 14 TRBJ1-5 TRBV24-1 once .
TGTGCCAGCAGCTCATACGGGACTAGCGGCTTCTACGAGCAGTACTTC CASSSYGTSGFYEQYF 16 TRBJ2-7 TRBV7-8 . TRBD2
TGTGCCAGCAGTAAACATCGCACAGATACGCAGTATTTT CASSKHRTDTQYF 13 TRBJ2-3 TRBV12-3/TRBV12-4 . .
TGTGCCAGCAGCCAAGAGGTAGGGGACGAGCAGTACTTC CASSQEVGDEQYF 13 TRBJ2-7 TRBV4-2 . .
TGTGCCAGCAGCCAAGAGGCGGGAGGGCCGGTCACCGGGGAGCTGTTTTTT CASSQEAGGPVTGELFF 17 TRBJ2-2 TRBV14 . TRBD2
TGTGCCAGCAGTCTACTCCGGGAGCAGTACTTC CASSLLREQYF 11 TRBJ2-7 TRBV28 . .
TGTGCCAGCAGCTTATTAGATAATGAAAAACTGTTTTTT CASSLLDNEKLFF 13 TRBJ1-4 TRBV13 . .
TGTGCCTGGAGCCTCCTAATCGGGGAGCTGTTTTTT CAWSLLIGELFF 12 TRBJ2-2 TRBV30 . .